This passage covers 2 T cell receptor beta chains from one sample sequenced in a study of T cells in Graves' hyperthyroidism and ophthalmopathy. TCR beta CDR3 region amplification was performed from RNA transcripts. HTBI primers were the set used in a first-round RT-PCR of the TCR CDR3. A single record per CDR3 protein comes from TCRdb applying MiXCR to the multiplex PCR reads. This table holds hundreds of thousands of distinct CDR3 sequences, approximately 15% found once. Specimen: blood. Receptor source: a middle-aged woman with Graves' ophthalmopathy.

This clonotype was observed a handful of times. This chain joins TRBV3-1 and TRBJ2-2, with 9 bases identical to TRBD2. Germline-derived CDR1 and CDR2 are LGHDT and YNNKEL (reference sequence). V shed 1 base and J 5 bases; nucleotides not matched to a gene: 5. CDR3 length: 16 residues. The CDR3 protein is CASSQVAGGPTGELFF. In DNA form, the CDR3 reads TGTGCCAGCAGCCAAGTTGCGGGGGGGCCTACCGGGGAGCTGTTTTTT.

The chain is built from TRBV29-1 and TRBJ2-3; D not certain. This CDR3 comprises 13 residues. CDR1 and CDR2 from the germline V gene are SQVTM and ANQGSEA. V was cut by 4 bases and J by 2 bases, with 10 bases left in between. CDR3 region: CSVGGGPTDTQYF. The CDR3 region has the DNA TGCAGCGTTGGAGGTGGGCCCACAGATACGCAGTATTTT.